These T cell receptor beta chains were read from a single sample in a study of beta chain features in type 1 diabetes. Some clones are missing from TCRdb's copy, which holds only in-frame ones; the method was immunoSEQ multiplex PCR. The data show about 160,000 clones, with roughly 9% seen just once and 0.65% to 0.9% held by the top ten. Sequenced sample: central memory CD4+ T cells from blood. The receptor set was obtained from a woman aged 25 to 39 with type 1 diabetes. Both conserved end residues are part of each CDR3.

cdr3_aa j_call v_call
CASKNTGGGEQYF TRBJ2-7 TRBV19
CASTRAGGPEREQFF TRBJ2-1 TRBV6-5
CATSSGGFNTGELFF TRBJ2-2 TRBV15
CAWSVDYTDTQYF TRBJ2-3 TRBV30
CASKAGTGGYEQYF TRBJ2-7 TRBV6-6
CASSGAGVGNQPQHF TRBJ1-5 TRBV28
CASSFGLAGDIYEQYF TRBJ2-7 TRBV7-9
CASTKLVNTEAFF TRBJ1-1 TRBV14
CASSSDRGGNNEQFF TRBJ2-1 TRBV19
CASSLDGRGGAYEQYF TRBJ2-7 TRBV5-4
CASNNPKETQYF TRBJ2-5 TRBV28
CASNKETQYF TRBJ2-5 TRBV2
CASSRAVGETQYF TRBJ2-5 TRBV7-3
CASSPRHSGTEDTQYF TRBJ2-3 TRBV13
CAWARQGGQPQHF TRBJ1-5 TRBV30
CASSLDWSGNEQYF TRBJ2-7 TRBV5-1
CASTGTVYQPQHF TRBJ1-5 TRBV28
CAVPGQGNYGYTF TRBJ1-2 TRBV18
CAWSGGSYGYTF TRBJ1-2 TRBV30
CASQAIQETQYF TRBJ2-5 TRBV28